The 31 T cell receptor beta chains reported below all come from one sample, sequenced in a study of cytomegalovirus exposure and HLA in healthy donors. 13 Jbeta primers and 60 Vbeta primers were used for the PCR. Here immunoSEQ multiplex PCR was the method, and the copy in TCRdb shows in-frame clones only, minus some. The sample lists approximately 160,000 clones; 65% to 70% were seen once. Specimen: PBMCs. These receptors came from a woman between 18 and 29 years old in good health and CMV-seropositive.

V and J are TRBV19 and TRBJ1-3; a possible D gene is TRBD1 (5 bases). This CDR3 contains 15 residues. V shed 4 bases and J shed 4 bases, with 14 bases lying between them. Germline CDR1 is LNHDA and CDR2 is SQIVND (reference sequence). The CDR3, as DNA: TGTGCCAGTAGTACTCTGCAGGGTGAAGGAAACACCATATATTTT. It translates to CASSTLQGEGNTIYF. The complete variable domain, with remaining parts taken from reference TRBV19 and TRBJ1-3, reads DGGITQSPKYLFRKEGQNVTLSCEQNLNHDAMYWYRQDPGQGLRLIYYSQIVNDFQKGDIAEGYSVSREKKESFPLTVTSAQKNPTAFYLCASSTLQGEGNTIYFGEGSWLTVV.

This clone was detected only a few times. The rearrangement uses TRBV4-2 and TRBJ1-1, with D uncertain. V gave up 3 bases and J gave up 11 bases, with 16 bases separating them. From germline, CDR1 is LGHNA and CDR2 YNFKEQ. CDR3 size: 13 residues. As DNA, the CDR3 is TGTGCCAGCAGCCAGTCCGTAGAGGAGAGGGCTTTCTTT. The encoded protein is CASSQSVEERAFF.

The rearrangement joins TRBV9 to TRBJ2-1; 7 nucleotides match TRBD2. Germline lookup yields CDR1 SGDLS and CDR2 YYNGEE. The J segment lost 9 bases and the V segment lost 5 bases, leaving 8 bases of the junction unmatched. CDR3 length equals 13 residues. The DNA for the CDR3 is TGTGCCAGCAGTAAAGCGGGGCTAGGTGAGCAGTTCTTC. This gives the protein CASSKAGLGEQFF. Looking up the rest from reference TRBV9 and TRBJ2-1 gives the full variable domain: DSGVTQTPKHLITATGQRVTLRCSPRSGDLSVYWYQQSLDQGLQFLIQYYNGEERAKGNILERFSAQQFPDLHSELNLSSLELGDSALYFCASSKAGLGEQFFGPGTRLTVL.

This clone occurred a few times. The genes are TRBV6-5 and TRBJ2-7, with 13 positions matching TRBD2. The CDR3 length is 15 residues. The germline gives CDR1 MNHEY, CDR2 SVGAGI. V dropped 7 bases and J dropped 6; count of bases not matched to a gene: 9. CDR3 in DNA: TGTGCCAGCAATGCTCCGGGACTAGCGGGATTCGAGCAGTACTTC. Translation gives CASNAPGLAGFEQYF.

The chain carries TRBV19 and TRBJ1-1; 7 bases fit TRBD1. The trim removed 4 bases at V and 0 bases at J, leaving 5 bases unmatched. Germline V gene data show CDR1 as LNHDA and CDR2 as SQIVND (reference sequence). The CDR3 is 15 residues long. The chain's CDR3 is CASSRGQNMNTEAFF. CDR3 bases: TGTGCCAGTAGTAGGGGACAGAATATGAACACTGAAGCTTTCTTT.

The chain joins TRBV5-1 to TRBJ1-5, with 7 bases aligning to TRBD1. Germline V gene sequence: CDR1 SGHRS, CDR2 YFSETQ. With 4 bases clipped from V and 2 bases from J, the junction kept 3 bases outside the gene matches. The CDR3 covers 14 residues. The CDR3 nucleotides read TGCGCCAGCAGCATCGGGACAGGCAATCAGCCCCAGCATTTT. Translation gives CASSIGTGNQPQHF.

The chain links TRBV6-1 to TRBJ1-5; 7 bases match TRBD1. The CDR3 is made up of 15 amino acids. CDR1 and CDR2 (germline): MNHNS, SASEGT. V trimming: 4 bases; J trimming: 3 bases; junction bases outside the gene matches: 6. In DNA form, the CDR3 reads TGTGCCAGCAGTGTGGCAGGGGGGATCAATCAGCCCCAGCATTTT. Its translation: CASSVAGGINQPQHF.

The J gene is TRBJ1-1, the V gene TRBV10-3; D remains ambiguous. Germline V lookup: CDR1 ENHRY, CDR2 SYGVKD. The ends were cut back, 6 bases at V and 2 bases at J, with 13 bases in the middle. This CDR3 has 14 residues. The CDR3 spells CAIRHRESNTEAFF. In DNA form, the CDR3 reads TGTGCCATCAGACACAGAGAGTCAAACACTGAAGCTTTCTTT.

In its sample, this clone was seen a few times. J is TRBJ2-7 and V is TRBV2, with 7 bases lining up with TRBD2. V shed 4 bases, J shed 5 bases, and the junction held 5 bases outside the gene matches. This CDR3 is 13 amino acids long. Germline CDR1 is SNHLY and CDR2 is FYNNEI. CDR3 amino acids: CASSGGGINEQYF. DNA of the CDR3: TGTGCCAGCAGTGGCGGGGGTATAAACGAGCAGTACTTC.

In its sample, this clone was seen a few times. The gene calls are TRBV6-5 and TRBJ1-1; tentatively, D is TRBD1 (6 bases). Per the germline V gene, CDR1 is MNHEY and CDR2 is SVGAGI. V was clipped by 5 bases and J by 0 bases, with 7 bases between them. CDR3 length: 13 residues. The CDR3: CASSQGMNTEAFF. CDR3 bases: TGTGCCAGCAGTCAGGGGATGAACACTGAAGCTTTCTTT.

The rearrangement links TRBV30 to TRBJ2-4; D is ambiguous. CDR1 and CDR2 (germline): GTSNPN, SVGIG (reference sequence). V gave up 5 bases and J gave up 0 bases, with 8 bases separating them. The CDR3 is made up of 13 amino acids. CDR3 nucleotides: TGTGCCTGGGGCAGTATAGCCAAAAACATTCAGTACTTC. Amino acids: CAWGSIAKNIQYF.

The chain carries TRBV5-1 and TRBJ2-3, with TRBD2 identical over 8 bases. The CDR3 contains 16 residues. The V segment lost 0 bases and the J segment 6 bases; nucleotides outside the gene matches: 9. CDR1 and CDR2 from the germline V gene are SGHRS and YFSETQ. The CDR3 nucleotides are TGCGCCAGCAGCTTGGCGGGGCGGGGGGCCCTTGATACGCAGTATTTT. Protein product: CASSLAGRGALDTQYF.

This clone was counted only a few times. Since a far larger clone is one base different, this is likely a read error. V usage is TRBV5-1 and J usage is TRBJ1-1; D is uncertain. CDR1 and CDR2 (germline): SGHRS, YFSETQ. V lost 3 bases and J lost 5, with 14 bases in between. There are 14 residues in the CDR3. This CDR3 reads CASSYQVMSTEAFF. CDR3 in DNA: TGCGCCAGCAGCTACCAGGTTATGAGTACTGAAGCTTTCTTT.

V and J are TRBV25-1 and TRBJ2-7; 8 bases are shared with TRBD2. Per germline, CDR1 MGHDK and CDR2 SYGVNS. This CDR3 is built from 15 residues. V lost 6 bases, J lost 2 bases, and 9 bases stayed unmatched. The CDR3 reads CASRVSGTLPYEQYF. CDR3 coding DNA: TGTGCCAGCAGGGTTAGCGGGACTCTCCCCTACGAGCAGTACTTC.

The chain couples TRBV18 to TRBJ2-7; tentative D call: TRBD1 (6 bases). Trimming cost V 6 bases and J 5 bases, with 14 bases left between them. The CDR3 covers 13 residues. Germline V gene sequence: CDR1 KGHSH, CDR2 LQKENI. CDR3 nucleotide sequence: TGTGCCAGCTCGGGCCTCCCAGGGGACGAGCAGTACTTC. Translating gives CASSGLPGDEQYF.

This clone has more than one count but fewer than ten. The genes are TRBV27 and TRBJ1-5; D not resolved. Germline CDR1 and CDR2: MNHEY and SMNVEV (reference sequence). V lost 3 bases and J 0 bases, leaving 9 bases between the germline ends. CDR3 size: 15 residues. CDR3 region: CASSLSPNSNQPQHF. The CDR3 DNA follows: TGTGCCAGCAGTTTGAGTCCGAATAGCAATCAGCCCCAGCATTTT.

V gene TRBV28 combines with J gene TRBJ2-4; D may be TRBD1 (6 bases). The CDR3 consists of 18 residues. V was cut by 6 bases and J by 0 bases, with 21 bases left in between. Germline V CDR1 and CDR2: MDHEN, SYDVKM. The CDR3 region has the DNA TGTGCCAGCAGCGCTGGACAGCTTCGAATCCTAGCCAAAAACATTCAGTACTTC. This codes for CASSAGQLRILAKNIQYF.

V and J are TRBV7-8 and TRBJ1-1; 7 bases map to TRBD1. Looked up from germline, CDR1 is SGHVS and CDR2 is FQNEAQ. The CDR3 has 16 amino acids. The V gene end was trimmed by 2 bases and the J gene end by 12 bases; junction bases not matched to a gene: 18. Written as DNA, the CDR3 is TGTGCCAGCAGCTTACTACAGGGGACCGGATACGTCGAATCTTTCTTT. Protein product: CASSLLQGTGYVESFF.

V gene TRBV7-8 combines with J gene TRBJ2-5, with D possibly being TRBD2 (5 bases). TRBJ2-7 matches the DNA end more closely, so the J call is doubtful. CDR3 length: 14 amino acids. From germline, CDR1 is SGHVS and CDR2 FQNEAQ. CDR3 region: CASRADRRSYEQYF. The CDR3 nucleotides are TGTGCCAGCAGAGCGGACCGACGCTCCTACGAGCAGTACTTC.

This sequence joins TRBV14 and TRBJ1-1; possibly TRBD1 for D (5 bases). The length of the CDR3 is 17 residues. Germline CDR1 SGHDN, CDR2 FVKESK. Trimming took off 4 bases at V and 0 bases at J, with 18 bases between the two ends. CDR3 in amino acids: CASSPPQGNSMNTEAFF. The CDR3 DNA sequence: TGTGCCAGCAGCCCTCCGCAGGGAAATTCCATGAACACTGAAGCTTTCTTT.

The V call is TRBV18, the J call TRBJ1-3; the match to TRBD1 covers 7 bases. In germline, CDR1 is KGHSH, CDR2 LQKENI. The length of the CDR3 is 16 residues. V shed 2 bases and J 2 bases; nucleotides not matched to a gene: 6. The chain's CDR3 is CASSPSTGLAGNTIYF. The CDR3 region has the DNA TGTGCCAGCTCACCATCGACAGGGCTTGCTGGAAACACCATATATTTT. The whole variable domain, filled in from reference TRBV18 and TRBJ1-3, reads NAGVMQNPRHLVRRRGQEARLRCSPMKGHSHVYWYRQLPEEGLKFMVYLQKENIIDESGMPKERFSAEFPKEGPSILRIQQVVRGDSAAYFCASSPSTGLAGNTIYFGEGSWLTVV.

The genes are TRBV5-1 and TRBJ1-4; 9 bases are shared with TRBD1. Germline-derived CDR1 and CDR2 are SGHRS and YFSETQ. This CDR3 comprises 14 residues. The V gene end was trimmed by 0 bases and the J gene end by 8 bases; junction bases not matched to a gene: 2. The CDR3 DNA follows: TGCGCCAGCAGCTTGGGGACAGGGGTAGAAAAACTGTTTTTT. It yields the protein CASSLGTGVEKLFF.

The V and J genes are TRBV5-1 and TRBJ2-1; 8 nucleotides align to TRBD2. The CDR3 covers 15 residues. Germline CDR1 and CDR2: SGHRS and YFSETQ. V was pared by 3 bases and J by 6 bases, with 8 bases of the junction left unmatched. CDR3 loop: CASSSGLVTVNEQFF. DNA for the CDR3: TGCGCCAGCAGCTCGGGACTAGTCACTGTCAATGAGCAGTTCTTC.

The chain combines TRBV27 with TRBJ1-2; no definite D call. This CDR3 is built from 13 residues. The V end lost 2 bases, the J end lost 0 bases, and 4 bases lay between the germline ends. The germline gives CDR1 MNHEY, CDR2 SMNVEV (reference sequence). The CDR3 bases are TGTGCCAGCAGTTTAAACTCTAACTATGGCTACACCTTC. Encoded protein: CASSLNSNYGYTF.

The J gene is TRBJ2-4, the V gene TRBV7-9; 9 positions match TRBD1. From germline, CDR1 is SEHNR and CDR2 FQNEAQ (reference sequence). The J segment lost 5 bases and the V segment lost 5 bases, leaving 7 bases of the junction unmatched. The CDR3 covers 15 residues. CDR3 loop: CASSLLQGAQNIQYF. In DNA form, the CDR3 reads TGTGCCAGCAGCCTCCTACAGGGGGCGCAAAACATTCAGTACTTC.

The genes are TRBV5-4 and TRBJ2-7; TRBD1 aligns across 9 bases. CDR1 and CDR2 from the germline V gene are SGHNT and YYREEE (reference sequence). J gave up 4 bases and V 0 bases, and 2 bases lay outside the gene matches. CDR3 length: 14 amino acids. The CDR3 spells CASSLGTGVYEQYF. Written as DNA, the CDR3 is TGTGCCAGCAGCTTGGGGACAGGGGTGTACGAGCAGTACTTC.

The chain combines TRBV2 with TRBJ2-5, with D unresolved. The V end lost 4 bases, the J end lost 0 bases, and 6 bases lay between the germline ends. CDR1 is SNHLY, CDR2 FYNNEI, per germline. The CDR3 totals 13 residues. The CDR3: CASSVDNQETQYF. The CDR3 DNA sequence: TGTGCCAGCAGTGTAGACAACCAAGAGACCCAGTACTTC.

The V call is TRBV19, the J call TRBJ2-2; D gene uncertain. The CDR3 runs 14 residues. CDR1 and CDR2 (germline): LNHDA, SQIVND (reference sequence). The V end was cut by 3 bases, the J end by 8 bases, with 13 bases between. The CDR3 DNA follows: TGTGCCAGTAGTATGCTCGGCAGGTGGGGGGAGCTGTTTTTT. This translates into CASSMLGRWGELFF.

The chain combines TRBV30 with TRBJ1-6; no clear D gene. V was cut by 3 bases and J by 7 bases, with 4 bases left in between. The CDR3 loop spans 11 amino acids. From germline, CDR1 is GTSNPN and CDR2 SVGIG (reference sequence). CDR3: CAWRANSPLHF. CDR3 sequence (DNA): TGTGCCTGGAGGGCAAATTCACCCCTCCACTTT.

The chain carries TRBV18 and TRBJ1-5; 10 positions match TRBD1. The CDR3 is made up of 16 amino acids. Germline lookup yields CDR1 KGHSH and CDR2 LQKENI. V lost 3 bases, J lost 1 base, and 3 bases stayed unmatched. CDR3 bases: TGTGCCAGCTCACCGGGACAGGGGAGAAGCAATCAGCCCCAGCATTTT. Residues: CASSPGQGRSNQPQHF.

The chain uses TRBV27 and TRBJ1-6; TRBD1 agrees at 10 bases. CDR1 MNHEY and CDR2 SMNVEV come from the germline V gene (reference sequence). The CDR3 contains 18 residues. J lost 9 bases, V lost 1 base, and 12 bases had no gene match. CDR3 sequence reads: CASSLYVPQDRGVSPLHF. In DNA, the CDR3 is TGTGCCAGCAGTTTATATGTTCCTCAGGACAGGGGGGTTTCACCCCTCCACTTT.